What follows describes a single T cell receptor (beta chain). With 4 bases removed from V and 0 bases from J, the gap between germline ends came to 9 bases. The CDR3 runs 14 residues. From germline, CDR1 is LGHNA and CDR2 YNFKEQ. This entry belongs to a study of blood T cell repertoires in COVID-19. Study-level information: Sample material is recorded as cDNA or gDNA derived from T cells, B-cell-depleted T cells, or PBMCs.

Authors' analysis steps: The authors estimated nucleated cell counts from reference gene primer amplification. Profiling relied on immunoSEQ multiplex PCR, and the TCRdb table lists in-frame clones only, not all of them. V and J calls and clone size are given by that table; D and trimming were obtained from the DNA. There are more than 100,000 clones in the sample; 85% to 90% occur only once, and 2% to 2.5% lies in the top ten. This sequence joins TRBV4-2 and TRBJ1-1; tentative D call: TRBD1 (6 bases). The source material was peripheral blood. The clonotype comes from a middle-aged man with active COVID-19. The CDR3 region has the DNA TGTGCCAGCAGCCCCAGGGGTATGAACACTGAAGCTTTCTTT. Translated: CASSPRGMNTEAFF.